The 25 T cell receptor beta chains in this list originate from one sample, sequenced in a study of response to subunit inactivated influenza vaccine. MiXCR, applied by TCRdb to the RT-PCR reads, yields one record per CDR3 protein. The data show hundreds of thousands of distinct CDR3 sequences, with approximately 15% seen just once and roughly 10% held by the top ten. Sequenced material: PBMCs from blood, taken 11 to 12 days after vaccination. All receptors derive from a man in his fifties or sixties who received an inactivated influenza vaccine.

The V call is TRBV5-6, the J call TRBJ1-1; D uncertain. The ends were cut back, 0 bases at V and 3 bases at J, with 9 bases in the middle. The CDR3 is 14 amino acids. Germline CDR1 is SGHDT and CDR2 is YYEEEE. The chain's CDR3 is CASSLAGSHTEAFF. In DNA form, the CDR3 reads TGTGCCAGCAGCTTGGCTGGGTCCCACACTGAAGCTTTCTTT.

The table lists this clonotype with many counts. The rearrangement joins TRBV7-6 to TRBJ1-3, with D unclear. Germline-derived CDR1 and CDR2 are SGHVS and FNYEAQ. This CDR3 region has 16 residues. Trimming shortened V by 1 base and J by 0 bases, and 10 bases separated the two germline ends. For the CDR3, the DNA is TGTGCCAGCAGCTTAGAAAAGGGATACTCTGGAAACACCATATATTTT. This codes for CASSLEKGYSGNTIYF.

This clonotype was observed a handful of times. This chain joins TRBV4-2 and TRBJ2-1; TRBD2 might be the D (7 bases). Trimming removed 8 bases at V and 7 bases at J, with 21 bases between. The CDR3 totals 15 residues. From germline, CDR1 is LGHNA and CDR2 YNFKEQ. Here the CDR3 DNA reads TGTGCCAGCGAGAGCGGGATTAAAAGGGGGAATGAGCAGTTCTTC. Translated: CASESGIKRGNEQFF.

J is TRBJ2-2 and V is TRBV9; no firm D call. This CDR3 region has 14 residues. Deletions cut 3 bases from V and 0 bases from J, with 6 bases between. Germline-derived CDR1 and CDR2 are SGDLS and YYNGEE. CDR3 sequence reads: CASSGPPNTGELFF. The CDR3 coding sequence is TGTGCCAGCAGCGGACCTCCGAACACCGGGGAGCTGTTTTTT.

CDR3 sequence: CASSQVDRTYEQYF. CDR3 nucleotides: TGTGCCAGCAGCCAAGTTGACAGAACCTACGAGCAGTACTTC. The chain couples TRBV14 to TRBJ2-7; D perhaps matches TRBD1 (5 bases). Germline-derived CDR1 and CDR2 are SGHDN and FVKESK. Deletions cut 1 base from V and 2 bases from J, with 9 bases between. This CDR3 has 14 residues.

This sequence joins TRBV20-1 and TRBJ2-5; D assignment may be TRBD1 or TRBD2 (5 bases each). The CDR3 runs to 12 residues. V was shortened by 3 bases and J by 7 bases, with 12 bases between the two germline ends. Germline-derived CDR1 and CDR2 are DFQATT and SNEGSKA (reference sequence). The CDR3 DNA is TGCAGTGCTAGGAGGGGCCTAGTGACCCAGTACTTC. Translating it yields CSARRGLVTQYF.

The V and J genes are TRBV6-2 or TRBV6-3 and TRBJ2-3; D uncertain. Germline V gene lookup returns CDR1 MNHEY and CDR2 SVGEGT. The CDR3 totals 12 residues. Trimming removed 3 bases from V and 7 bases from J, with 8 bases in between. This chain's CDR3 is CASSYSGYTQYF. The DNA of the CDR3 is TGTGCCAGCAGTTATTCTGGATATACGCAGTATTTT.

The chain carries TRBV7-2 and TRBJ2-7, with TRBD2 matching over 13 bases. The germline gives CDR1 SGHTA, CDR2 FQGNSA. Trimming at V came to 4 bases and at J to 4 bases, leaving 4 bases not matched to a gene. The CDR3 has 15 amino acids. In DNA form, the CDR3 reads TGTGCCAGCAGCTCATGGACTAGCGGGAGTTACGAGCAGTACTTC. Its translation: CASSSWTSGSYEQYF.

This clonotype was seen only a few times. This chain links TRBV4-2 with TRBJ2-1; TRBD2 aligns across 9 bases. CDR1 is LGHNA, CDR2 YNFKEQ, per germline. The V segment lost 6 bases and the J segment 4 bases; nucleotides outside the gene matches: 7. The CDR3 runs 15 residues. The CDR3 bases are TGTGCCAGCAGTCCCAAGCGGGGGGATTACAATGAGCAGTTCTTC. Translated, it gives CASSPKRGDYNEQFF.

The rearrangement joins TRBV9 to TRBJ2-7, with 7 bases that match TRBD1. This CDR3 comprises 15 residues. Germline trimming cut 2 bases from V and 7 bases from J; bases unmatched to any gene: 12. Germline assignment: CDR1 SGDLS and CDR2 YYNGEE. The CDR3 region has the DNA TGTGCCAGCAGCGTCGGGACAGTTTCTCGTGAAGAGCAGTACTTC. Translation: CASSVGTVSREEQYF.

CDR3 sequence: CAWSVGGRTNTEAFF. The CDR3 DNA is TGTGCCTGGAGTGTAGGTGGCAGAACGAACACTGAAGCTTTCTTT. The chain combines TRBV30 with TRBJ1-1; D not resolved. Germline V gene lookup returns CDR1 GTSNPN and CDR2 SVGIG (reference sequence). Trimming stripped 0 bases from V and 1 base from J, with 12 bases between. This CDR3 has 15 amino acids.

This clonotype occurred a few times. This rearrangement joins TRBV21-1 to TRBJ2-3. TRBV21-1 is shown as a pseudogene. CDR3 length: 12 amino acids. The CDR3 region has the DNA TGTGCCAACAGGGTACGAAGACCTACGCAGTATTTT. Translating gives CANRVRRPTQYF.

Written as DNA, the CDR3 is TGTGCCAGCAGTGAAGCTAGGGGGAGAGGGCAGCCCCAGCATTTT. Translating gives CASSEARGRGQPQHF. The chain employs TRBV2 and TRBJ1-5; D is perhaps TRBD1 (6 bases). With 0 bases removed from V and 7 bases from J, the gap between germline ends came to 13 bases. The CDR3 consists of 15 residues. From germline, CDR1 is SNHLY and CDR2 FYNNEI.

The chain is built from TRBV19 and TRBJ2-7, with 8 bases fitting TRBD1. The length of the CDR3 is 15 residues. The germline V gene encodes CDR1 LNHDA and CDR2 SQIVND (reference sequence). The junction had 11 bases not matched to a gene; V was cut back by 4 bases and J by 6 bases. CDR3 nucleotides: TGTGCCAGTAGTAGGAGGACAGGGAGGCTTGGCGAGCAGTACTTC. This sequence encodes CASSRRTGRLGEQYF.

This clonotype was found many times. The chain has TRBV7-9 and TRBJ2-1; no firm D call. Trimming took off 3 bases at V and 2 bases at J, with 23 bases between the two ends. The CDR3 has 19 residues. Germline CDR1 reads SEHNR; CDR2 reads FQNEAQ (reference sequence). This CDR3 reads CASSFGGLGFQGTYNEQFF. The CDR3 nucleotides read TGTGCCAGCAGCTTTGGTGGGCTTGGGTTCCAAGGGACCTACAATGAGCAGTTCTTC.

This clonotype was counted a few times. V gene TRBV12-3 or TRBV12-4 combines with J gene TRBJ2-5; weak D call: TRBD2 (5 bases). Trimming pared 8 bases from V and 2 bases from J, leaving 15 bases between. The CDR3 contains 14 residues. Here the CDR3 DNA reads TGTGCCAGCTCCACATTTTCGGGGCAAGAGACCCAGTACTTC. Amino acid sequence: CASSTFSGQETQYF.

The CDR3 nucleotides are TGCAGTGCTAGGGTCGTCGGGGACTCGAGGGTCTATGGCTACACCTTC. Translated: CSARVVGDSRVYGYTF. The chain links TRBV20-1 to TRBJ1-2; a weak D match, TRBD1 (5 bases). Germline CDR1 is DFQATT and CDR2 is SNEGSKA (reference sequence). V gave up 3 bases and J gave up 4 bases, with 21 bases separating them. This CDR3 contains 16 residues.

This clonotype was seen many times. The chain has TRBV4-2 and TRBJ2-7; TRBD1 aligns across 10 bases. Germline assignment: CDR1 LGHNA and CDR2 YNFKEQ. This CDR3 is 14 amino acids long. V was pared by 5 bases and J by 6 bases, with 7 bases of the junction left unmatched. The CDR3 loop reads CASSARDRGREQYF. In DNA form, the CDR3 reads TGTGCCAGCAGCGCCCGGGACAGGGGACGCGAGCAGTACTTC.

The chain links TRBV12-3 or TRBV12-4 to TRBJ1-3; TRBD1 matches at 11 bases. V shed 2 bases and J 0 bases; nucleotides not matched to a gene: 6. CDR3 length equals 18 residues. In DNA, the CDR3 is TGTGCCAGCAGTTTATTCGGGACAGGGGGTTACTCTGGAAACACCATATATTTT. Its protein product is CASSLFGTGGYSGNTIYF.

This clonotype was detected a few times. The chain links TRBV6-5 to TRBJ1-1; maybe TRBD1 (5 bases). The CDR3 consists of 13 residues. Trimming removed 2 bases from V and 6 bases from J, with 10 bases in between. Germline V lookup: CDR1 MNHEY, CDR2 SVGAGI. The CDR3 reads CASSYAGSAEAFF. DNA of the CDR3: TGTGCCAGCAGTTACGCAGGGTCGGCTGAAGCTTTCTTT.

The sample holds many counts of this clonotype. This chain joins TRBV6-1 and TRBJ2-7; TRBD1 matches 8 bases. The CDR3 extends over 13 amino acids. Trimming cost V 4 bases and J 3 bases; bases outside gene matches: 2. Germline V lookup: CDR1 MNHNS, CDR2 SASEGT. The CDR3 sequence is CASSAGGGYEQYF. The CDR3 DNA follows: TGTGCCAGCAGTGCAGGGGGCGGCTACGAGCAGTACTTC.

The CDR3 spells CASRGVGHQPQHF. The DNA for the CDR3 is TGTGCCAGCAGGGGGGTGGGCCATCAGCCCCAGCATTTT. The V call is TRBV6-2 or TRBV6-3, the J call TRBJ1-5; possible D gene TRBD1, 5 bases. The CDR3 extends over 13 amino acids. Trimming stripped 6 bases from V and 5 bases from J, with 11 bases between. The germline V gene has CDR1 MNHEY and CDR2 SVGEGT.

V gene TRBV7-2 combines with J gene TRBJ2-5; D unclear. Looked up from germline, CDR1 is SGHTA and CDR2 is FQGNSA. V was shortened by 5 bases and J by 1 base, with 8 bases between the two germline ends. The CDR3 runs to 13 residues. CDR3: CASSGRSQETQYF. The CDR3 nucleotides are TGTGCCAGCAGCGGCCGCTCCCAAGAGACCCAGTACTTC. The full variable domain, rest sourced from reference TRBV7-2 and TRBJ2-5, is GAGVSQSPSNKVTEKGKDVELRCDPISGHTALYWYRQSLGQGLEFLIYFQGNSAPDKSGLPSDRFSAERTGGSVSTLTIQRTQQEDSAVYLCASSGRSQETQYFGPGTRLLVL.

The chain joins TRBV7-2 to TRBJ2-5, with D tentatively TRBD1 or TRBD2 (5 bases each). The CDR3 loop spans 16 amino acids. Germline loops: CDR1 SGHTA, CDR2 FQGNSA. V lost 5 bases and J lost 1, with 17 bases in between. CDR3 DNA: TGTGCCAGCAGCCTGAACCGGGGACCGAGCCAAGAGACCCAGTACTTC. It yields the protein CASSLNRGPSQETQYF.

The CDR3 spells CASSLPRRTSGGKNTDTQYF. The CDR3 DNA sequence: TGTGCCAGCAGCTTACCCCGAAGGACTAGCGGGGGGAAAAACACAGATACGCAGTATTTT. The rearrangement links TRBV7-6 to TRBJ2-3; 14 positions match TRBD2. V shed 2 bases, J shed 2 bases, and the junction held 12 bases outside the gene matches. The germline gives CDR1 SGHVS, CDR2 FNYEAQ. This CDR3 has 20 amino acids.